This T cell receptor (beta chain) comes out of a study of cytomegalovirus exposure and HLA in healthy donors. On the study more broadly: Out of a few hundred genotyped donors, about 76% belonged to the Caucasian-associated ancestry cluster.

Study-level results: TCR beta V- and J-gene trimming, according to a later analysis, was linked to a missense DCLRE1C variant. In a later analysis, an Asian-associated ancestry cluster reportedly showed fewer N-insertions than the approximately 640-donor mean. Follow-up analysis seemed to connect common viral pathogens with several of the most significant clusters identified.

60 Vbeta and 13 Jbeta primers were used in PCR. The protocol was immunoSEQ multiplex PCR, while the TCRdb copy is restricted to in-frame clones and leaves out a portion. This table has 89,000 or so clones, 70% to 75% appearing once. This clone is a singleton in its sample. Its antigen is not identified. Germline CDR1 reads SGHVS; CDR2 reads FNYEAQ. This CDR3 has 15 residues. V lost 4 bases to trimming and J lost 4 bases; unmatched junction nucleotides: 3. The receptor's source is a man aged 60 to 69 in good health and CMV-seronegative. Sequenced: PBMCs. The rearrangement joins TRBV7-6 to TRBJ2-1; 11 bases are a match to TRBD2. The CDR3 sequence: CASSSSGGPYNEQFF. As DNA, the CDR3 is TGTGCCAGCAGCTCTAGCGGGGGGCCGTACAATGAGCAGTTCTTC.